A single sample gave rise to the 10 T cell receptor beta chains below, sequenced in a study of blood T cell repertoires in COVID-19. Here immunoSEQ multiplex PCR was the method, and the copy in TCRdb shows in-frame clones only, minus some. Of fewer than 150,000 clones listed, around 87% are singletons. Sequenced sample: peripheral blood. Every receptor here comes from a woman aged 55-70 years with acute or convalescent COVID-19.

This chain connects TRBV7-8 to TRBJ2-2; TRBD2 agrees at 9 bases. The CDR3 covers 16 residues. In germline, CDR1 is SGHVS, CDR2 FQNEAQ. Trimming took 3 bases from V and 5 from J; bases not matched to a gene: 7. CDR3: CASSFYSGSRTGELFF. The CDR3 nucleotides are TGTGCCAGCAGCTTTTATAGCGGGAGTAGGACCGGGGAGCTGTTTTTT.

Only one count was recorded for this clone. V usage is TRBV9 and J usage is TRBJ1-1; 9 bases match TRBD1. Germline CDR1 and CDR2: SGDLS and YYNGEE. J gave up 2 bases and V 8 bases, and 7 bases lay outside the gene matches. The CDR3 extends over 14 amino acids. Written as DNA, the CDR3 is TGTGCCAGTGCCACAGGGGGCCTTAACACTGAAGCTTTCTTT. Translation: CASATGGLNTEAFF.

This chain uses TRBV5-1 with TRBJ1-2; D may be TRBD1 (6 bases). CDR1 SGHRS and CDR2 YFSETQ come from the germline V gene. This CDR3 spans 14 amino acids. Trimming took off 0 bases at V and 4 bases at J, with 10 bases between the two ends. The DNA of the CDR3 is TGCGCCAGCAGCTTGGCCGGGACAACCTATGGCTACACCTTC. Its protein product is CASSLAGTTYGYTF.

This clone was seen more than once but under ten times. The CDR3 protein is CASRVYRGRGGQYF. DNA for the CDR3: TGTGCCAGCAGAGTATACAGGGGGCGCGGAGGGCAGTACTTC. The chain has TRBV2 and TRBJ2-7; 9 bases align to TRBD1. The V segment lost 6 bases and the J segment 9 bases; nucleotides outside the gene matches: 12. Germline CDR1 SNHLY, CDR2 FYNNEI. The CDR3 loop spans 14 amino acids.

The chain combines TRBV4-1 with TRBJ1-1; TRBD1 agrees at 7 bases. This CDR3 has 13 residues. Germline lookup yields CDR1 MGHRA and CDR2 YSYEKL. The V gene end was trimmed by 1 base and the J gene end by 11 bases; junction bases not matched to a gene: 7. CDR3 sequence: CASSQVGQVGAFF. CDR3 sequence (DNA): TGCGCCAGCAGCCAAGTTGGACAGGTGGGCGCTTTCTTT.

This clone was counted a single time. The V gene is TRBV18, the J gene TRBJ2-1; 7 bases map to TRBD1. Trimming at V came to 3 bases and at J to 6 bases, leaving 2 bases not matched to a gene. CDR3 length equals 13 residues. Germline values: CDR1 KGHSH, CDR2 LQKENI. DNA for the CDR3: TGTGCCAGCTCACCTACAGGGGTCAATGAGCAGTTCTTC. Its protein is CASSPTGVNEQFF. Filled out from reference TRBV18 and TRBJ2-1, the complete variable domain reads NAGVMQNPRHLVRRRGQEARLRCSPMKGHSHVYWYRQLPEEGLKFMVYLQKENIIDESGMPKERFSAEFPKEGPSILRIQQVVRGDSAAYFCASSPTGVNEQFFGPGTRLTVL.

This clone was seen more than once but under ten times. The chain joins TRBV3-1 (or the pseudogene TRBV3-2) to TRBJ2-2; TRBD1 might be the D (6 bases). The V end lost 4 bases, the J end lost 5 bases, and 11 bases lay between the germline ends. This CDR3 is 14 amino acids long. Germline-derived CDR1 and CDR2 are LGHDT and YNNKEL (reference sequence). The CDR3 is CASSRHQGTGELFF. The DNA for the CDR3 is TGTGCCAGCAGCCGACATCAGGGGACCGGGGAGCTGTTTTTT.

V and J are TRBV9 and TRBJ2-7, with TRBD2 identical over 9 bases. Germline assignment: CDR1 SGDLS and CDR2 YYNGEE. The CDR3 spans 16 residues. J gave up 0 bases and V 2 bases, and 6 bases lay outside the gene matches. The CDR3: CASSVTSGPASYEQYV. In DNA, the CDR3 is TGTGCCAGCAGCGTCACTAGCGGGCCCGCCTCCTACGAGCAGTACGTC.

This sequence joins TRBV9 and TRBJ2-1, with 10 bases identical to TRBD2. CDR1 and CDR2 (germline): SGDLS, YYNGEE. CDR3 length: 15 residues. The junction had 3 bases not matched to a gene; V was cut back by 3 bases and J by 3 bases. The CDR3 DNA reads as TGTGCCAGCAGCGCCGGGACTAGCGTCTACAATGAGCAGTTCTTC. This codes for CASSAGTSVYNEQFF.

The chain recombines TRBV7-2 with TRBJ1-5; the D gene is possibly TRBD1 (6 bases). The germline CDR1 and CDR2 sequences are SGHTA and FQGNSA. Trimming took 5 bases from V and 0 from J, leaving 11 bases between them. CDR3 length equals 15 residues. The CDR3 is CASSPGQNSNQPQHF. The CDR3 DNA is TGTGCCAGCAGCCCCGGACAGAATAGCAATCAGCCCCAGCATTTT.